This TCR beta chain emerged from a study of glioma-infiltrating T cells. Using RNA template, CDR3s of TCR alpha and beta were amplified with iRepertoire arm-PCR. Tissue mRNA or PBMC total RNA, 100-400 ng, went into one-step reverse transcription and amplification. TCRdb passed the multiplex PCR reads through MiXCR, listing each CDR3 protein once. Altogether about 130,000 distinct CDR3 sequences are present, about 25% being singletons, with the ten largest covering over 25%. Study-wide results and limits: CDR3 overlap between tissue and blood was very small.

V was shortened by 0 bases and J by 2 bases, with 9 bases between the two germline ends. The CDR3 runs to 14 residues. CDR1 and CDR2 (germline): SGDLS, YYNGEE. Details on this clonotype: Antigen specificity is unknown.

The sample was glioma tissue, nonneoplastic brain tissue, or PBMCs (not recorded which). The rearrangement joins TRBV9 to TRBJ2-7, with D possibly TRBD1 on 6 matching bases. The source of this sequence is a human donor with low-grade glioma or glioblastoma, undergoing nonglioma brain surgery, or in good health (not recorded which). The CDR3 is CASSVGGQPYEQYV. In DNA, the CDR3 is TGTGCCAGCAGCGTAGGGGGGCAACCCTACGAGCAGTACGTC.